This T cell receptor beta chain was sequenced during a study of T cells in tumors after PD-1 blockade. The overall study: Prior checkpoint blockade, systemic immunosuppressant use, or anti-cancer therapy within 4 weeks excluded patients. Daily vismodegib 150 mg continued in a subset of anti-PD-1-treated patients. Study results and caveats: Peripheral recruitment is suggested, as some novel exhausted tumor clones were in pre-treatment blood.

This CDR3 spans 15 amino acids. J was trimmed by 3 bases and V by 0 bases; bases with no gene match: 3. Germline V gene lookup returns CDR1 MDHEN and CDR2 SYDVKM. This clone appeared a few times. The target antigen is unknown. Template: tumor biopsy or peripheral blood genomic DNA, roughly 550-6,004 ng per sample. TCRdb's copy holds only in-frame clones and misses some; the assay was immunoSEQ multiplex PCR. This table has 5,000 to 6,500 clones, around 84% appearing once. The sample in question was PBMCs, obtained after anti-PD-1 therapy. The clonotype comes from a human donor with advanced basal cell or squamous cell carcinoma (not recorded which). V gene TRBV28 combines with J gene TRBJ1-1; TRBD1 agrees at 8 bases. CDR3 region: CASSLWDRVDTEAFF. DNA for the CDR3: TGTGCCAGCAGTTTATGGGACAGGGTGGACACTGAAGCTTTCTTT.